The rows below give T cell receptor beta chains drawn from one sample of a study of beta chain features in type 1 diabetes. Sequenced by immunoSEQ multiplex PCR; TCRdb stores in-frame clones only, minus some. This sample has under 450,000 clones, with approximately 15% found just once. Sequencing was performed on naive CD4+ T cells from blood. The source of these receptors is a man aged 25 to 40 in good health. Both conserved end residues are part of each CDR3. The D gene is left open where the match is weak. For some rows the clone size is stated as once, few or many, or as a class when expanded; others skip it.

d_call clone_size j_call v_call cdr3_nt cdr3_aa
NA NA TRBJ2-2 TRBV13 TGTGCCAGCAGTTCACCTTTGCTACTCAAGAACACCGGGGAGCTGTTTTTT CASSSPLLLKNTGELFF
TRBD2 few TRBJ2-3 TRBV15 TGTGCCACCAGCAGGGGTATGGGACTAGCGGTTACAGATACGCAGTATTTT CATSRGMGLAVTDTQYF
NA NA TRBJ1-2 TRBV10-3 TGTGCCATCAGCGGGACTTCCGCATATGGCTACACCTTC CAISGTSAYGYTF
NA few TRBJ1-2 TRBV29-1 TGCAGCGTTGAACTACCCGGGGCCTCCTCAAGAGGCTACACCTTC CSVELPGASSRGYTF
TRBD2 once TRBJ2-2 TRBV7-2 TGTGCCAGCAATGGGGCGGGAGTGGAGGAGCTGTTTTTT CASNGAGVEELFF
NA NA TRBJ2-1 TRBV4-1 TGCGCCAGCAGCCAAGGGACTACCCACAATGAGCAGTTCTTC CASSQGTTHNEQFF
NA few TRBJ2-5 TRBV25-1 TGTGCCAGCAGTGACCCGGGACGTATACAAGAGACCCAGTACTTC CASSDPGRIQETQYF
NA NA TRBJ2-2 TRBV30 TGTGCCTGGAGTAAGCGGACCGGGGAGCTGTTTTTT CAWSKRTGELFF
NA NA TRBJ2-1 TRBV18 TGTGCCAGCTCACCGATTAGTCCACTTCTCCACAATGAGCAGTTCTTC CASSPISPLLHNEQFF
TRBD2 NA TRBJ2-5 TRBV9 TGTGCCAGCAGCCCAGGACTAGCGGGAGGACAAGAGACCCAGTACTTC CASSPGLAGGQETQYF
NA few TRBJ1-4 TRBV15 TGTGCCACCAGCAGAAATAACAGGGTGTCGTCTAATGAAAAACTGTTTTTT CATSRNNRVSSNEKLFF
NA NA TRBJ1-2 TRBV5-1 TGCGCCAGCAGCCCTTTCGGGGACGGCTACACCTTC CASSPFGDGYTF
NA NA TRBJ2-5 TRBV5-1 TGCGCCAGCAGCTTGGAAGTAGAGACCCAGTACTTC CASSLEVETQYF